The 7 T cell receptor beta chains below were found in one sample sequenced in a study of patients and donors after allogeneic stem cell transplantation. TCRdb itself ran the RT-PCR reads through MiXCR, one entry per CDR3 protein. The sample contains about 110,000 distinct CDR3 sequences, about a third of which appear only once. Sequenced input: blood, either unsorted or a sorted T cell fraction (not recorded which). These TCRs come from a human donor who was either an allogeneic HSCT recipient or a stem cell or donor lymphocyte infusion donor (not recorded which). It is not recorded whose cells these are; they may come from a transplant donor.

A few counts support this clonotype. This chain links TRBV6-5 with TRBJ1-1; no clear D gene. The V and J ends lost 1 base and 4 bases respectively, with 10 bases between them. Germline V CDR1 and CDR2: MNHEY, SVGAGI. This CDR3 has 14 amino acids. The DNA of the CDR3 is TGTGCCAGCAGTTACTTCTGGGGTTCCACTGAAGCTTTCTTT. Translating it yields CASSYFWGSTEAFF.

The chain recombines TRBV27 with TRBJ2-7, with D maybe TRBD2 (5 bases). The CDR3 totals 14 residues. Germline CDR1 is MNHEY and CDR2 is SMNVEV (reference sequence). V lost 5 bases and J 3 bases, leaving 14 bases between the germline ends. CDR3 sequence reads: CASSAHKRNYEQYF. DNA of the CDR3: TGTGCCAGCAGTGCACACAAGCGGAACTACGAGCAGTACTTC.

The CDR3 loop reads CASSKRDGAEQYF. In DNA, the CDR3 is TGTGCCAGCAGCAAGCGGGACGGGGCCGAGCAGTACTTC. This chain joins TRBV3-1 and TRBJ2-7, with 7 bases identical to TRBD2. The CDR3 has 13 residues. After removal of 5 bases from V and 6 bases from J, the junction contained 7 bases not matched to a gene. Germline V CDR1 and CDR2: LGHDT, YNNKEL (reference sequence).

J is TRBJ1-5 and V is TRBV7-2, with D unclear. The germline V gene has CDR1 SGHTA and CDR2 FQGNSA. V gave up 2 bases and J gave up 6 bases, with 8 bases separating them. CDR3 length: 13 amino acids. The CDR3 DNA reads TGTGCCAGCAGCTTACGGCCAGTTCAGCCCCAGCATTTT. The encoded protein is CASSLRPVQPQHF.

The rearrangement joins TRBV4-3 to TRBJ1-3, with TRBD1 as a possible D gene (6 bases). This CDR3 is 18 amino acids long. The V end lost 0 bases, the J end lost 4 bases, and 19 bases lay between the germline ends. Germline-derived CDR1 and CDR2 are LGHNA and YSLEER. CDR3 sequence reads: CASSQDHGTPLAGNTIYF. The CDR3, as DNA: TGCGCCAGCAGCCAAGATCATGGGACACCCCTAGCGGGAAACACCATATATTTT.

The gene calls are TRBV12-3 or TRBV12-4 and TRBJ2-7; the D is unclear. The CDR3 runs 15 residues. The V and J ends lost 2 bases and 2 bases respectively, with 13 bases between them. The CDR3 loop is CASSLRRLPPYEQYF. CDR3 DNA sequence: TGTGCCAGCAGTTTAAGGAGACTCCCGCCCTACGAGCAGTACTTC.

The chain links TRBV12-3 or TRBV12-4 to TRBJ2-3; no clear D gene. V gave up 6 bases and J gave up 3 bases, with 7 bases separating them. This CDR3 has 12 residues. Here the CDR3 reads CASRVTTDTQYF. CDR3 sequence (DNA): TGTGCCAGCAGGGTGACAACAGATACGCAGTATTTT.